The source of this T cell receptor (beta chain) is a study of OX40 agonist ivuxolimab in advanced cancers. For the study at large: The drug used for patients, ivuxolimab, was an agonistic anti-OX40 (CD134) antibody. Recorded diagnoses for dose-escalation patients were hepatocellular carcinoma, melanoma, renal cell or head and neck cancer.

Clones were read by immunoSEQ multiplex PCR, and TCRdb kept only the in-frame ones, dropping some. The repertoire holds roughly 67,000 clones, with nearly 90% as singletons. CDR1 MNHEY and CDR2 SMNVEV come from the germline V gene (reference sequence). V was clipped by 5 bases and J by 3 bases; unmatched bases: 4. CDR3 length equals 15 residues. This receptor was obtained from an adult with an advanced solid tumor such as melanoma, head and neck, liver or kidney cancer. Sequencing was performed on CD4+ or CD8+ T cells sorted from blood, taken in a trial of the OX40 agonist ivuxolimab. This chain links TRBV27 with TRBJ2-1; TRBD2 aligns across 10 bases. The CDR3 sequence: CASSRPSGGYNEQFF. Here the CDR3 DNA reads TGTGCCAGCAGTAGACCTAGCGGGGGCTACAATGAGCAGTTCTTC.